The sequence of this T cell receptor (beta chain) was determined in a study of neurological immune-mediated disorders. cDNA synthesis was performed by 5'RACE with 10-nucleotide random UMIs. Every sequencing run drew on 15-18 subjects and yielded over 160 million TCR-beta sequences. One entry per CDR3 protein results from TCRdb running MiXCR on the 5' RACE reads. Of 27,000 or so distinct CDR3 sequences in the sample, about 3.1% were seen once. At least ten counts were recorded for this clonotype. This CDR3 comprises 13 residues. CDR1 is SQVTM, CDR2 ANQGSEA, per germline. V was shortened by 6 bases and J by 5 bases, with 16 bases between the two germline ends.

This chain connects TRBV29-1 to TRBJ2-5, with D possibly TRBD2 on 6 matching bases. The TCR sequence derives from a woman aged 30 to 39 with multiple sclerosis. Sequencing was done on a sample of PBMCs. The CDR3 region is CSVQRVAGETQYF. The CDR3 DNA sequence: TGCAGCGTCCAACGGGTTGCGGGGGAGACCCAGTACTTC.